This record concerns one TCR beta chain sequence. Per the study methods: Reference gene primer amplification in the assay estimated nucleated cell counts. Assay: immunoSEQ multiplex PCR; the TCRdb copy retains only in-frame clones and omits some. D and trimming were read from the DNA, whereas the V and J calls and clone size are those reported in that table. The data show about 210,000 clones, 92% seen once. The source of the sample is a study of blood T cell repertoires in COVID-19. Study-level information: Acute and convalescent COVID-19 specimens originated in the United States, Italy and Spain. Nucleic acid was either cDNA or gDNA, and it came from T cells, B-cell-depleted T cells, or PBMCs.

The origin of this receptor is a man aged 25-45 years with acute or convalescent COVID-19. Specimen: peripheral blood.

The CDR3 DNA follows: TGTGCCAGCAGGCAAAATACAGGGGAGAATAGCAATCAGCCCCAGCATTTT. This sequence encodes CASRQNTGENSNQPQHF. This chain connects TRBV28 to TRBJ1-5; 7 bases fit TRBD1. This CDR3 spans 17 amino acids. Germline V gene lookup returns CDR1 MDHEN and CDR2 SYDVKM. Trimming at V came to 6 bases and at J to 0 bases, leaving 11 bases not matched to a gene. The variable domain in full, completed from reference TRBV28 and TRBJ1-5, reads DVKVTQSSRYLVKRTGEKVFLECVQDMDHENMFWYRQDPGLGLRLIYFSYDVKMKEKGDIPEGYSVSREKKERFSLILESASTNQTSMYLCASRQNTGENSNQPQHFGDGTRLSIL.